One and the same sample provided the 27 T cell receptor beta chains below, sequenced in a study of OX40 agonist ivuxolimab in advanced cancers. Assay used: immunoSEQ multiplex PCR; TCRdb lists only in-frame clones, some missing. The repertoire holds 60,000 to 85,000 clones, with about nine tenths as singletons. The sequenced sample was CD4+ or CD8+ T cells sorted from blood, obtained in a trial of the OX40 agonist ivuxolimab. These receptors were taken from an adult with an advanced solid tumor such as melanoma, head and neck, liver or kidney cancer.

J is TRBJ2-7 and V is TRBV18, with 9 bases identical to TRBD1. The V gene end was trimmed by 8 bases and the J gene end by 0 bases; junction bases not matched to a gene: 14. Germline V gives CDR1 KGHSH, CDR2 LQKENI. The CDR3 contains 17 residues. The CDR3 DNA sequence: TGTGCCAGCCACGACCTCTCCGGGGACAGGGCCTCCTACGAGCAGTACTTC. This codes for CASHDLSGDRASYEQYF.

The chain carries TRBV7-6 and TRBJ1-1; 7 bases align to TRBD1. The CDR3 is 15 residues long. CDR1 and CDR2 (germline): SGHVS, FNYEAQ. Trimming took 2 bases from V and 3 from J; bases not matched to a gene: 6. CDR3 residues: CASSLPPGGDTEAFF. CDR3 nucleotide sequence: TGTGCCAGCAGCTTACCCCCAGGGGGAGACACTGAAGCTTTCTTT.

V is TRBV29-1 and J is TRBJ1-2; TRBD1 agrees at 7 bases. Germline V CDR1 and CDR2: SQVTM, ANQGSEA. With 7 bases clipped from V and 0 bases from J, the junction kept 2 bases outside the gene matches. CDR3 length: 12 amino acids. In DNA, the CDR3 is TGCAGCGGGGGACAGTCTAACTATGGCTACACCTTC. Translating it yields CSGGQSNYGYTF.

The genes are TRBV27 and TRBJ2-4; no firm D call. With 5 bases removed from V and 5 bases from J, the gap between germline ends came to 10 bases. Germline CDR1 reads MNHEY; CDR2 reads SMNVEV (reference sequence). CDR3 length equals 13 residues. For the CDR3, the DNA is TGTGCCAGCAGTCTGGAAGGTCAAAACATTCAGTACTTC. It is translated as CASSLEGQNIQYF.

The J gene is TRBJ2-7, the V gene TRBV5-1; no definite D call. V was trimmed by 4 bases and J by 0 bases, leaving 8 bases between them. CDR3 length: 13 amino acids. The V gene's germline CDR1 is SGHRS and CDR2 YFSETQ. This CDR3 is CASSGHDSYEQYF. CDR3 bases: TGCGCCAGCAGCGGGCACGACTCCTACGAGCAGTACTTC.

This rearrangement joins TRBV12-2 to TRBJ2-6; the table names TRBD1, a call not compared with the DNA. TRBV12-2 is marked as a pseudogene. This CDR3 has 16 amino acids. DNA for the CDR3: TGTGCAAGTCGCGAACCCACACAAAGTCGGGCCAACGTCCTGACTTTC. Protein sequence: CASREPTQSRANVLTF.

The CDR3 region has the DNA TGTGCCAGCAGTCCCGACACCTACGAGCAGTACTTC. It specifies CASSPDTYEQYF. This chain joins TRBV14 and TRBJ2-7; D gene unclear. Germline assignment: CDR1 SGHDN and CDR2 FVKESK. Between the trimmed V and J ends, which lost 6 bases and 2 bases, there was a span of 8 bases. This CDR3 spans 12 amino acids.

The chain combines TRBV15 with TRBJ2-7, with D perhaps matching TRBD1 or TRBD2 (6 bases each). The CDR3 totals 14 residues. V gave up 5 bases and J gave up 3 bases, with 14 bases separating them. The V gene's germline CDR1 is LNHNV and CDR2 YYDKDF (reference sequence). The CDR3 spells CATSLRGTSYEQYF. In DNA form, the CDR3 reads TGTGCCACCAGCCTCCGCGGGACAAGCTACGAGCAGTACTTC.

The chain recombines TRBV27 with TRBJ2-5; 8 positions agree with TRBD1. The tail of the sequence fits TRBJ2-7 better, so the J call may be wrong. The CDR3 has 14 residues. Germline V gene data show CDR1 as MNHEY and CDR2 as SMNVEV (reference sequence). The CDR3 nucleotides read TGTGCCAGCAGTTTATCCGACAGGGGCCGCGAGCAGTACTTC. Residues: CASSLSDRGREQYF.

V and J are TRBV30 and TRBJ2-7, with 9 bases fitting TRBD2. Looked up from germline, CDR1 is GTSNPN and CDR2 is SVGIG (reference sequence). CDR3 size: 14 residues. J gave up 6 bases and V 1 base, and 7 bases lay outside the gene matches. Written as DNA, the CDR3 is TGTGCCTGGAGTGGTGGGAGACTAGCGGCCGAGCAGTACTTC. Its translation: CAWSGGRLAAEQYF.

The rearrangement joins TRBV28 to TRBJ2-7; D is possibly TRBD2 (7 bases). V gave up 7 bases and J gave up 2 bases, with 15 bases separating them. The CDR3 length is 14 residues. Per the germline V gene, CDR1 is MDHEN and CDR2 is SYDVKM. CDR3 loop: CASMGGPRTYEQYF. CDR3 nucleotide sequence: TGTGCCAGCATGGGGGGGCCAAGGACCTACGAGCAGTACTTC.

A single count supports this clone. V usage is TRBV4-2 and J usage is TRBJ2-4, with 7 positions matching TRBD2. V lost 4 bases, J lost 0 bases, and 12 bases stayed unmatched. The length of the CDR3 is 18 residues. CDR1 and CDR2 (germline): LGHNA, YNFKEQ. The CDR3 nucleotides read TGTGCCAGCAGCCCAAGGGGAGAAGCGGGGATAGCCAAAAACATTCAGTACTTC. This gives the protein CASSPRGEAGIAKNIQYF.

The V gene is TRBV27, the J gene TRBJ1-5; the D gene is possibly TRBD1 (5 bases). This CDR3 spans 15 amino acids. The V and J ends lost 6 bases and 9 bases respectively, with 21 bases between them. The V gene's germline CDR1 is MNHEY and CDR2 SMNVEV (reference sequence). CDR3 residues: CASSQTGWAGWPQHF. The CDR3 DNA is TGTGCCAGCAGCCAAACAGGTTGGGCGGGATGGCCCCAGCATTTT.

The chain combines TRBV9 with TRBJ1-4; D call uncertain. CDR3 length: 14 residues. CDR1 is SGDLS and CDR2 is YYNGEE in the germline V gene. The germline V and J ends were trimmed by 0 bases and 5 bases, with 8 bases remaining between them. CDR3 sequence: CASSVDGTNEKLFF. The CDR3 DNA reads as TGTGCCAGCAGCGTAGATGGAACGAATGAAAAACTGTTTTTT.

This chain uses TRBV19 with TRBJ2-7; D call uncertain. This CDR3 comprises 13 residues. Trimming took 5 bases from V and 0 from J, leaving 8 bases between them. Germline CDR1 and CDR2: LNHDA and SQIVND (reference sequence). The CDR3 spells CASSADDSYEQYF. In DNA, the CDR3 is TGTGCCAGTAGTGCGGACGACTCCTACGAGCAGTACTTC. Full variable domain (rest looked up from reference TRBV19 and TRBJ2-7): DGGITQSPKYLFRKEGQNVTLSCEQNLNHDAMYWYRQDPGQGLRLIYYSQIVNDFQKGDIAEGYSVSREKKESFPLTVTSAQKNPTAFYLCASSADDSYEQYFGPGTRLTVT.

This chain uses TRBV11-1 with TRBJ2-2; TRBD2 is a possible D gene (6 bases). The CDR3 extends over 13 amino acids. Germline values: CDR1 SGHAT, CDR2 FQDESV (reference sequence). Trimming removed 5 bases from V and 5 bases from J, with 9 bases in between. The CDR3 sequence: CASSPGDTGELFF. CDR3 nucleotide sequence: TGTGCCAGCAGCCCGGGAGATACCGGGGAGCTGTTTTTT.

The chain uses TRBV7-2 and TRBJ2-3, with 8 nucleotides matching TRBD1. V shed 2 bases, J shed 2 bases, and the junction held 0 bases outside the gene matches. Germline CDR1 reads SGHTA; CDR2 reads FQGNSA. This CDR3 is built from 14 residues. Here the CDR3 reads CASSLQGATDTQYF. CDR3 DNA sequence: TGTGCCAGCAGCTTACAGGGGGCCACAGATACGCAGTATTTT. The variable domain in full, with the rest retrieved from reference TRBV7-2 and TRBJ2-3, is GAGVSQSPSNKVTEKGKDVELRCDPISGHTALYWYRQSLGQGLEFLIYFQGNSAPDKSGLPSDRFSAERTGGSVSTLTIQRTQQEDSAVYLCASSLQGATDTQYFGPGTRLTVL.

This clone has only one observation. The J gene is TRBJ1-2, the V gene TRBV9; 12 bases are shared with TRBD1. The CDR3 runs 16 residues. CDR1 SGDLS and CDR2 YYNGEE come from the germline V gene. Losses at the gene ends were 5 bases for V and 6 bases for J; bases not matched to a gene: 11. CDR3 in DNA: TGTGCCAGCAGTGTCGGGGACAGGGGGCGAGGGAATGGCTACACCTTC. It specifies CASSVGDRGRGNGYTF.

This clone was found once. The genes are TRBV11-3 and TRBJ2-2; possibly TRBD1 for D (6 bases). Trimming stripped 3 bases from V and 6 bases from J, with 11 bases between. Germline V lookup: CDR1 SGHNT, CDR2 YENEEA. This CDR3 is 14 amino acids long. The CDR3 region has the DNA TGTGCCAGCAGCTTTGGCCAGGGGTCCGGGGAGCTGTTTTTT. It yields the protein CASSFGQGSGELFF.

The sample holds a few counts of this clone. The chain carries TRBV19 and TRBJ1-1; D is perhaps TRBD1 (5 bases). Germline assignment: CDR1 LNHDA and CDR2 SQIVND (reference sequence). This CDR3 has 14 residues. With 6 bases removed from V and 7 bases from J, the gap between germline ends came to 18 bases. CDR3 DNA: TGTGCCAGTAGGACAACAACCACGGGGGTTGAAGCTTTCTTT. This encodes CASRTTTTGVEAFF.

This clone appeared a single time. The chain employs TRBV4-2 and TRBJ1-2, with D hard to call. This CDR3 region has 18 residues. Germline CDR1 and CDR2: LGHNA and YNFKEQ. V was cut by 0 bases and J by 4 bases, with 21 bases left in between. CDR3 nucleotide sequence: TGTGCCAGCAGCCAAGATAACAACCTTCTTAAACTGGGCTATGGCTACACCTTC. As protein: CASSQDNNLLKLGYGYTF.

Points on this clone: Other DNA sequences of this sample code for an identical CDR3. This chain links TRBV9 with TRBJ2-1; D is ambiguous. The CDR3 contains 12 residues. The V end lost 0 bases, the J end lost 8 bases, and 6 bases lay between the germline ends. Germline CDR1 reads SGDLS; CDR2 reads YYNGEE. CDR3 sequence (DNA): TGTGCCAGCAGCGTAGGAGGCCATGAGCAGTTCTTC. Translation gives CASSVGGHEQFF.

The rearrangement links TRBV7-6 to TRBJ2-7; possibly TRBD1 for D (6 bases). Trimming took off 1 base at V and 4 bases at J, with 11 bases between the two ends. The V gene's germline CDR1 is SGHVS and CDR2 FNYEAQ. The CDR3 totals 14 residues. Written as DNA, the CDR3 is TGTGCCAGCAGCTTAGAGGGACACGCGTACGAGCAGTACTTC. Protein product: CASSLEGHAYEQYF.

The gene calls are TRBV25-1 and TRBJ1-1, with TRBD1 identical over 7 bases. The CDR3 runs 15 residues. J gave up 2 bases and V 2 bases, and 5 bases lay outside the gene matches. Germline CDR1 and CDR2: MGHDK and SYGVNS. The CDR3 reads CASSEERGPNTEAFF. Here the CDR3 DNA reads TGTGCCAGCAGTGAAGAAAGGGGGCCAAACACTGAAGCTTTCTTT.

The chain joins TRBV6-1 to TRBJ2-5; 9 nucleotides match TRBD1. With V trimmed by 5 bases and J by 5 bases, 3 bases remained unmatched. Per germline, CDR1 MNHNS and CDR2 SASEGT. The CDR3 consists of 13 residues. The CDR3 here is CASSRDRDETQYF. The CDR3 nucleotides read TGTGCCAGCAGTCGGGACAGGGATGAGACCCAGTACTTC.

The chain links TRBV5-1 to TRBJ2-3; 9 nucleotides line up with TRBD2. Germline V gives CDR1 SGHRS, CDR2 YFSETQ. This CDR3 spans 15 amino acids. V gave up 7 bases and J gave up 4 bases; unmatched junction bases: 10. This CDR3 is CASRAGGLISDTQYF. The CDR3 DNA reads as TGCGCCAGCCGAGCGGGAGGACTAATTTCAGATACGCAGTATTTT. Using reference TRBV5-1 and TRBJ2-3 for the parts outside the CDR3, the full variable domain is KAGVTQTPRYLIKTRGQQVTLSCSPISGHRSVSWYQQTPGQGLQFLFEYFSETQRNKGNFPGRFSGRQFSNSRSEMNVSTLELGDSALYLCASRAGGLISDTQYFGPGTRLTVL.

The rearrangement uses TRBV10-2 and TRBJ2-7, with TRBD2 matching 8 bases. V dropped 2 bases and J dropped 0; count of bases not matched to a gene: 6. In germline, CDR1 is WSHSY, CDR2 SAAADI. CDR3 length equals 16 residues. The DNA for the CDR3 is TGCGCCAGCAGTGAGCCATCCGGGGGGGTCTCCTACGAGCAGTACTTC. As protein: CASSEPSGGVSYEQYF.